A selection of T cell receptor beta chains follows, all from one sample in a study of shared clonotypes between healthy human individuals. Profiled with immunoSEQ multiplex PCR; TCRdb holds only in-frame clones, not every one. The sample lists fewer than 600,000 clones, approximately 71% occurring once. The material sequenced was PBMCs. These receptors all stem from a woman aged 40 to 49 in good health. Some clones in this sample may be carry-over from other donors' samples. Both conserved end residues are part of each CDR3. Some rows mark clone size as missing; the rest say once, few, many or name a class of expanded clone.

v_gene | abundance | CDR3aa
TRBV27 | . | CASSHRSGNNEQFF
TRBV28 | . | CAGRQGAGELFF
TRBV5-1 | . | CASSRQGGTGELFF
TRBV25-1 | . | CASSTIRDIDEQYF
TRBV7-2 | . | CASSPRRRRQSRANVLTF
TRBV18 | few | CASSPPLTGNEQYF
TRBV30 | . | CAWSVWGSGANVLTF
TRBV7-3 | . | CASSLTPGRSDEQYF
TRBV21-1 | . | CASRTGLAEGNYEQYF
TRBV11-1 | . | CASSLGEGLNTEAFF
TRBV6-6 | . | CASSGWATDTQYF
TRBV5-1 | once | CASSLEGLAGAMGDEQFF
TRBV28 | once | CASSLGEAWDTQYF
TRBV5-1 | once | CASSFPGVNTEAFF
TRBV2 | . | CASETTSGSYNEQFF
TRBV7-8 | . | CASSQRSGEKLFF
TRBV5-1 | few | CASSATRGTGELFF
TRBV2 | . | CASTQRDGAYEQYF
TRBV5-1 | . | CASSLTLVREQFF
TRBV14 | . | CASSQGEVAYNEQFF
TRBV2 | few | CASSRVGGTEAFF
TRBV9 | . | CASSYGTVGTEAFF
TRBV2 | few | CASGETASGANVLTF
TRBV10-3 | . | CAISTTPISTYEQYF
TRBV6-1 | . | CASSESAGGWNEQYF
TRBV7-9 | once | CASSFIGGGTVTEAFF
TRBV6-1 | . | CASKSGTLSFEAFF
TRBV4-2 | . | CASSQDLVGFNEQFF
TRBV28 | . | CASSLFRATGGETDTQYF
TRBV30 | . | CAWTHLPGETQYF
TRBV5-1 | . | CASSSEGQETQYF
TRBV27 | . | CASSRDREYEQYF
TRBV7-3 | . | CASSLIGESHEQYF
TRBV5-4 | . | CASSKLNTEAFF
TRBV27 | . | CASSLIGTGGAGSYGYTF
TRBV5-4 | . | CASSLEGQTGYTF
TRBV5-6 | . | CASSFRVQRRGAFF
TRBV11-1 | . | CASSLGTANTEAFF
TRBV5-1 | . | CASSIGTVGTEAFF
TRBV5-1 | . | CASRPQSSGNTIYF
TRBV5-1 | few | CASSLVLAGGTDTQYF
TRBV14 | . | CASSQVERDPNEQFF
TRBV4-2 | . | CASSQERAGGPETQYF
TRBV11-2 | . | CASSLQGLGDEQFF
TRBV27 | . | CASSRDRGGEKLFF
TRBV11-2 | . | CASSLEPPTGGEETQYF
TRBV28 | . | CASSITGSGAGELFF
TRBV10-3 | many | CAISRTSGSIYEQYF
TRBV6-1 | . | CASTRLGQGASEAFF
TRBV27 | . | CASSFLSSYEQYF
TRBV18 | . | CASSLAQTYEQYF
TRBV7-2 | . | CASSRNTEAFF
TRBV7-9 | . | CASSLATSGRGQETQYF
TRBV7-2 | few | CASSQDRDYGYTF
TRBV28 | . | CASSSGRGPYGYTF
TRBV11-1 | . | CASSPGTVGETQYF
TRBV15 | . | CATSRSGTSGMYEQYF
TRBV6-5 | . | CASSGTSGTEQYF